The next 22 T cell receptor beta chains were all read from a single sample in a study of T cells in women clearing cervical HPV infection. Here immunoSEQ multiplex PCR was the method, and the copy in TCRdb shows in-frame clones only, minus some. Its table records about 16,000 clones. Specimen: blood buffy coat. These receptor sequences come from a woman aged 18 to 75 with a cervical HPV16 infection that either progressed to CIN3+ or cleared (not recorded which).

In regard to this clone: The read ends 3 residues shy of where the CDR3 ends; the end is completed using the germline J gene. V is TRBV7-2 and J is TRBJ2-1, with 8 bases aligning to TRBD2. The germline CDR1 and CDR2 sequences are SGHTA and FQGNSA. The V and J ends lost 5 bases and 6 bases, in that order; junction bases with no gene match: 9. This CDR3 contains 15 residues. The CDR3 spells CASSPRGGRGNEQFF. CDR3 DNA, as far as it was read: TGTGCCAGCAGCCCCCGGGGGGGGCGGGGCAATGAG.

CDR3 sequence reads: CASSFRSNVLTF. The covered CDR3 bases are TGTGCCAGCAGTTTCAGGTCCAACGTC. The chain uses TRBV28 and TRBJ2-6; no definite D call. Sequencing ends 3 residues short of the CDR3 end; the germline J gene provides the rest. This CDR3 region has 12 residues. Looked up from germline, CDR1 is MDHEN and CDR2 is SYDVKM. Trimming left V 3 bases short and J 8 bases short, with 5 bases between. The full variable domain, with the rest looked up from reference TRBV28 and TRBJ2-6, is DVKVTQSSRYLVKRTGEKVFLECVQDMDHENMFWYRQDPGLGLRLIYFSYDVKMKEKGDIPEGYSVSREKKERFSLILESASTNQTSMYLCASSFRSNVLTFGAGSRLTVL.

With regard to this clone: The observed sequence ends 3 residues before the CDR3 terminus, with the missing tail filled in from the germline J gene. The chain couples TRBV19 to TRBJ2-5; TRBD2 might be the D (6 bases). Trimming removed 1 base from V and 5 bases from J, with 14 bases in between. The CDR3 runs 15 residues. CDR1 and CDR2 (germline): LNHDA, SQIVND (reference sequence). This CDR3 is CASSIAGTQRETQYF. CDR3 DNA, as far as it was read: TGTGCCAGTAGTATAGCTGGGACTCAACGGGAGACC.

For this clone: The read comes to an end 3 residues before the CDR3 does, leaving the germline J gene to fill in the end. The V call is TRBV4-1, the J call TRBJ1-2; 10 positions agree with TRBD1. There are 15 residues in the CDR3. Germline trimming cut 2 bases from V and 2 bases from J; bases unmatched to any gene: 2. Germline CDR1 and CDR2: MGHRA and YSYEKL. This chain's CDR3 is CASSQRTGGNYGYTF. CDR3 DNA (partial): TGCGCCAGCAGCCAACGGACAGGGGGAAACTATGGC.

Remarks on this clone: The CDR3 goes on 3 residues after the read ends, and that part is filled in from the germline J gene. The V call is TRBV5-1, the J call TRBJ2-1; 10 bases map to TRBD2. This CDR3 has 13 residues. CDR1 is SGHRS, CDR2 YFSETQ, per germline. Trimming took 5 bases from V and 8 from J; bases not matched to a gene: 4. The DNA read from the CDR3 is TGCGCCAGCAGTTCCCTAGCGGGGGATGAG. Protein product: CASSSLAGDE. The full CDR3 is CASSSLAGDEQFF. The full variable domain, rest sourced from reference TRBV5-1 and TRBJ2-1, is KAGVTQTPRYLIKTRGQQVTLSCSPISGHRSVSWYQQTPGQGLQFLFEYFSETQRNKGNFPGRFSGRQFSNSRSEMNVSTLELGDSALYLCASSSLAGDEQFFGPGTRLTVL.

In the case of this clone: Sequencing ends 3 residues short of the CDR3 end; the germline J gene provides the rest. The V gene is TRBV12-3 or TRBV12-4, the J gene TRBJ2-7, with 13 bases matching TRBD2. This CDR3 has 15 residues. V was pared by 4 bases and J by 3 bases, with 3 bases of the junction left unmatched. The CDR3 sequence: CASSSGTSGVYEQYF. CDR3 bases read: TGTGCCAGCAGTTCCGGGACTAGCGGGGTCTACGAG.

About this clone itself: The CDR3 end lies 3 residues beyond the end of the read and is filled in from the germline J gene. The V and J genes are TRBV3-1 (or the pseudogene TRBV3-2) and TRBJ2-1; 8 bases match TRBD2. J lost 1 base, V lost 4 bases, and 15 bases had no gene match. The germline CDR1 and CDR2 sequences are LGHDT and YNNKEL (reference sequence). CDR3 length: 19 residues. CDR3 DNA, as far as it was read: TGTGCCAGCAGCCTAACCGGGGGGGACTGGGGAAATTCCTACAATGAG. Amino acids: CASSLTGGDWGNSYNE. The whole CDR3 sequence is CASSLTGGDWGNSYNEQFF.

Remarks on this clone: The read ends 3 residues shy of where the CDR3 ends; the end is completed using the germline J gene. V usage is TRBV5-1 and J usage is TRBJ1-5, with 8 bases lining up with TRBD1. V dropped 4 bases and J dropped 5; count of bases not matched to a gene: 8. Germline-derived CDR1 and CDR2 are SGHRS and YFSETQ. The CDR3 is 15 amino acids. Here the CDR3 reads CASSIWTGSDQPQHF. The CDR3 DNA, read in part, is TGCGCCAGCAGCATCTGGACAGGGTCCGATCAGCCC.

Of note for this clone: The CDR3 end falls 3 residues outside the read, so it is completed with the germline J gene. The chain recombines TRBV20-1 with TRBJ1-2, with D possibly TRBD1 on 5 matching bases. CDR3 length: 15 residues. The germline V gene encodes CDR1 DFQATT and CDR2 SNEGSKA (reference sequence). Deletions cut 5 bases from V and 0 bases from J, with 16 bases between. The CDR3 here is CSADAIDRTNYGYTF. The sequenced part of the CDR3 DNA is TGCAGTGCTGACGCGATCGACAGAACTAACTATGGC.

About this clone itself: The DNA ends 3 residues before the CDR3 does, and the rest of the CDR3 is filled in from the germline J gene. This CDR3 is also generated by other DNA sequences in the sample. The V and J genes are TRBV10-1 and TRBJ1-2; D unclear. The CDR3 is 12 amino acids. In germline, CDR1 is WNHNN, CDR2 SYGVQD (reference sequence). Trimming took off 7 bases at V and 3 bases at J, with 9 bases between the two ends. CDR3 residues: CASKTRDYGYTF. The CDR3 bases that were read are TGCGCCAGCAAGACAAGAGACTATGGC.

Notes on this clone: The CDR3 end falls 3 residues outside the read, so it is completed with the germline J gene. The J gene is TRBJ2-1, the V gene TRBV20-1, with TRBD2 matching over 10 bases. Trimming cost V 3 bases and J 8 bases; bases outside gene matches: 13. The V gene's germline CDR1 is DFQATT and CDR2 SNEGSKA (reference sequence). The CDR3 covers 16 residues. CDR3: CSASLAGGPTFDEQFF. The CDR3 bases that were read are TGCAGTGCTAGTTTAGCGGGGGGCCCTACATTCGATGAG.

Regarding this clone: From the germline J gene comes the end of the CDR3, since the read stops 3 residues before it. The chain carries TRBV7-6 and TRBJ2-2; 9 bases are a match to TRBD1. V gave up 5 bases and J gave up 5 bases; unmatched junction bases: 6. Germline-derived CDR1 and CDR2 are SGHVS and FNYEAQ. The CDR3 is 15 residues long. The part of the CDR3 DNA that was read is TGTGCCAGCAGCCACTACGGACAGGGGACCGGGGAG. As protein: CASSHYGQGTGE. The entire CDR3 protein reads CASSHYGQGTGELFF.

As for this clone: The CDR3 end is not reached by the read, which stops 3 residues before it; the germline J gene fills it in. The chain has TRBV20-1 and TRBJ2-3; 11 bases are a match to TRBD2. The CDR3 is made up of 13 amino acids. After removal of 6 bases from V and 8 bases from J, the junction contained 7 bases not matched to a gene. Per germline, CDR1 DFQATT and CDR2 SNEGSKA (reference sequence). CDR3 loop: CSAPTSGEATQYF. The DNA read from the CDR3 is TGCAGTGCCCCGACTAGCGGGGAGGCTACG.

Comment on this clone: The CDR3 goes on 3 residues after the read ends, and that part is filled in from the germline J gene. The chain joins TRBV5-6 to TRBJ2-7; 7 bases are shared with TRBD1. The germline CDR1 and CDR2 sequences are SGHDT and YYEEEE. This CDR3 region has 13 residues. Germline trimming cut 5 bases from V and 5 bases from J; bases unmatched to any gene: 7. The sequenced CDR3 bases are TGTGCCAGCAGTTTCGACAGGGTCGACGAG. This gives the protein CASSFDRVDE. The whole CDR3 sequence reads CASSFDRVDEQYF.

Notes on this clone: The read gets to within 3 residues of the CDR3 end, and the germline J gene fills in the rest. The chain couples TRBV20-1 to TRBJ2-1, with 7 positions matching TRBD1. This CDR3 comprises 12 residues. CDR1 and CDR2 from the germline V gene are DFQATT and SNEGSKA (reference sequence). Trimming took 6 bases from V and 8 from J; bases not matched to a gene: 7. CDR3 in amino acids: CSAEDRVDEQFF. CDR3 bases read: TGCAGTGCGGAAGACAGGGTTGATGAG.

Concerning this clone itself: Read sequence stops 3 residues before the CDR3 end, and the germline J gene provides the missing end. V usage is TRBV7-2 and J usage is TRBJ2-1, with 8 bases aligning to TRBD1. The germline CDR1 and CDR2 sequences are SGHTA and FQGNSA. CDR3 length: 15 amino acids. V dropped 1 base and J dropped 9; count of bases not matched to a gene: 8. CDR3 in amino acids: CASSLGSRGRGEQFF. CDR3 bases read: TGTGCCAGCAGCTTAGGGAGCAGGGGGCGCGGTGAG.

Remarks on this clone: Coverage ceases 3 residues before the CDR3 finishes, and the germline J gene fills in the end. The chain combines TRBV20-1 with TRBJ1-1, with D unclear. CDR1 is DFQATT and CDR2 is SNEGSKA in the germline V gene (reference sequence). This CDR3 comprises 14 residues. Trimming removed 5 bases from V and 3 bases from J, with 16 bases in between. The CDR3 sequence is CSAYPSTTYTEAFF. The part of the CDR3 DNA that was read is TGCAGTGCTTACCCCTCAACAACCTACACTGAA.

Worth noting for this clone: The read ends 3 residues shy of where the CDR3 ends; the end is completed using the germline J gene. V and J are TRBV20-1 and TRBJ2-1; TRBD1 might be the D (6 bases). The CDR3 is made up of 10 amino acids. Germline CDR1 reads DFQATT; CDR2 reads SNEGSKA (reference sequence). With 6 bases removed from V and 9 bases from J, the gap between germline ends came to 9 bases. CDR3: CSATTGEQFF. The covered CDR3 bases are TGCAGTGCAACGACAGGTGAG.

To note about this clone: The read ends 3 residues shy of where the CDR3 ends; the end is completed using the germline J gene. J is TRBJ2-1 and V is TRBV7-3, with 11 bases identical to TRBD2. Trimming at V came to 3 bases and at J to 7 bases, leaving 5 bases not matched to a gene. Germline assignment: CDR1 SGHTA and CDR2 FQGTGA. The CDR3 consists of 15 residues. CDR3 amino acids: CASSLTGTSGNEQFF. CDR3 DNA (partial): TGTGCCAGCAGCTTGACCGGGACTAGCGGAAATGAG.

Of note for this clone: The read stops 3 residues short of the end of the CDR3; the missing end is completed from the germline J gene. The chain links TRBV20-1 to TRBJ1-1; TRBD1 might be the D (5 bases). Trimming shortened V by 5 bases and J by 1 base, and 11 bases separated the two germline ends. CDR3 size: 13 residues. Looked up from germline, CDR1 is DFQATT and CDR2 is SNEGSKA (reference sequence). The part of the CDR3 DNA that was read is TGCAGTGCTTACAGGACGGAGAACACTGAA. Translated: CSAYRTENTE. The whole CDR3 protein reads CSAYRTENTEAFF.

In regard to this clone: The sequenced fragment ends 3 residues before the CDR3 boundary, so the rest is inferred from the germline J gene. The gene calls are TRBV4-2 and TRBJ2-1, with 11 bases fitting TRBD2. The trim removed 6 bases at V and 9 bases at J, leaving 7 bases unmatched. The CDR3 spans 14 residues. CDR1 LGHNA and CDR2 YNFKEQ come from the germline V gene. The DNA read from the CDR3 is TGTGCCAGCAGGAGGCTAGCGGGGGGAGGTGAG. Amino acid sequence: CASRRLAGGGE. From start to end, the CDR3 is CASRRLAGGGEQFF.

Concerning this clone: The CDR3 end falls 3 residues outside the read, so it is completed with the germline J gene. The genes are TRBV20-1 and TRBJ1-2; 8 positions match TRBD1. Per germline, CDR1 DFQATT and CDR2 SNEGSKA (reference sequence). The ends lost 5 bases at V and 2 bases at J; junction bases unmatched: 10. This CDR3 is built from 15 residues. The CDR3 is CSAAPGTGKNYGYTF. CDR3 DNA (partial): TGCAGTGCTGCCCCCGGGACAGGAAAAAACTATGGC.